These T cell receptor beta chains were read from a single sample in a study of blood T cell repertoires in COVID-19. The repertoire was sequenced with immunoSEQ multiplex PCR; TCRdb's copy has only in-frame clones and lacks some. This table has 250,000 to 300,000 clones, 85% to 90% appearing once. Specimen: peripheral blood. Every receptor here comes from a woman aged 40 to 55 with acute or convalescent COVID-19. The CDR3 runs from the conserved cysteine through the conserved F or W. D genes are given only for firm matches. Clone size, where shown, is once, few, many, or a class for clones that have expanded.

v_gene,d_gene,j_gene,abundance,CDR3aa,CDR3nt
TRBV13,-,TRBJ1-2,-,CASSLGTGSGYTF,TGTGCCAGCAGCTTAGGGACGGGGAGCGGCTACACCTTC
TRBV7-9,TRBD1,TRBJ1-2,-,CASSLMALTGEGGYTF,TGTGCCAGCAGCTTAATGGCCCTTACAGGGGAAGGTGGCTACACCTTC
TRBV4-1,-,TRBJ2-5,-,CASSQDRGGFETQYF,TGCGCCAGCAGCCAAGATAGAGGAGGGTTCGAGACCCAGTACTTC
TRBV12-5,TRBD1,TRBJ1-4,-,CASGLVQGSNEKLFF,TGTGCTAGTGGTTTGGTACAGGGGAGTAATGAAAAACTGTTTTTT
TRBV19,TRBD1,TRBJ1-2,-,CASSMDRVPNYGYTF,TGTGCCAGTAGTATGGACAGGGTACCTAACTATGGCTACACCTTC
TRBV19,-,TRBJ1-2,-,CASSPAGGGYTF,TGTGCCAGTAGTCCCGCTGGAGGAGGCTACACCTTC
TRBV5-1,-,TRBJ2-5,once,CASSLAGNTDWGETQYF,TGCGCCAGCAGCTTGGCGGGGAATACTGATTGGGGAGAGACCCAGTACTTC
TRBV4-1,TRBD2,TRBJ2-3,-,CASSQPQRGGDTDTQYF,TGCGCCAGCAGCCAACCCCAGCGGGGGGGCGATACAGATACGCAGTATTTT
TRBV4-1,TRBD1,TRBJ2-2,few,CASRDREDTGELFF,TGCGCCAGCCGGGACAGGGAGGACACCGGGGAGCTGTTTTTT
TRBV7-2,TRBD1,TRBJ1-2,-,CASSLRSNQGAGGYTF,TGTGCCAGCAGCTTACGATCAAACCAGGGGGCTGGGGGCTACACCTTC
TRBV6-5,TRBD1,TRBJ1-1,-,CASSYLTGSRSEAFF,TGTGCCAGCAGTTACCTGACAGGGAGTAGGTCTGAAGCTTTCTTT
TRBV4-1,TRBD1,TRBJ2-3,-,CASRYTRDRGRSTDTQYF,TGCGCCAGCAGGTATACCCGGGACAGGGGACGGAGCACAGATACGCAGTATTTT
TRBV9,TRBD2,TRBJ2-5,-,CASSVGPAGVPVETQYF,TGTGCCAGCAGCGTAGGTCCAGCGGGGGTGCCCGTGGAGACCCAGTACTTC
TRBV30,TRBD1,TRBJ1-3,-,CAWSRTGSGNTIYF,TGTGCCTGGAGCCGGACAGGGTCTGGAAACACCATATATTTT
TRBV10-3,-,TRBJ1-3,-,CAIMRDLENTIYF,TGTGCCATCATGAGGGACTTAGAAAACACCATATATTTT
TRBV27,-,TRBJ2-2,once,CASSLWPNTGELFF,TGTGCCAGCAGTTTGTGGCCTAACACCGGGGAGCTGTTTTTT
TRBV10-3,TRBD2,TRBJ2-5,-,CAISTSGGRQETQYF,TGTGCCATCAGTACTAGCGGGGGCCGCCAAGAGACCCAGTACTTC
TRBV19,-,TRBJ2-3,-,CATKPLGGTDTQYF,TGTGCCACCAAACCTCTGGGAGGTACAGATACGCAGTATTTT
TRBV6-6,TRBD2,TRBJ2-1,-,CASSLAGGPLNEQFF,TGTGCCAGCAGTTTAGCGGGGGGGCCCCTGAATGAGCAGTTCTTC
TRBV27,-,TRBJ1-5,-,CASRPGLSNQPQHF,TGTGCCAGCAGACCAGGTTTAAGCAATCAGCCCCAGCATTTT
TRBV5-1,TRBD1,TRBJ1-1,-,CASSLQGAVVDTEAFF,TGCGCCAGCAGCTTGCAGGGGGCCGTTGTGGACACTGAAGCTTTCTTT
TRBV19,-,TRBJ1-2,-,CASISRVDYGYTF,TGTGCCAGTATATCTCGAGTAGACTATGGCTACACCTTC
TRBV10-3,TRBD2,TRBJ2-3,-,CAISGPIGTSGGQLFGTDTQYF,TGTGCCATCAGTGGTCCAATCGGGACTAGCGGGGGGCAGCTTTTCGGCACAGATACGCAGTATTTT
TRBV2,TRBD2,TRBJ2-3,once,CASLELWGGLHF,TGTGCCAGTCTTGAGTTATGGGGGGGGTTGCATTTT
TRBV3-1/TRBV3-2,-,TRBJ1-2,-,CASSQEGGGDGYTF,TGTGCCAGCAGCCAAGAGGGGGGAGGGGATGGCTACACCTTC
TRBV5-6,TRBD1,TRBJ2-5,-,CASSPPGQGKTQYF,TGTGCCAGCAGCCCGCCCGGACAGGGGAAAACCCAGTACTTC
TRBV6-5,TRBD1,TRBJ1-2,-,CASRIPGTGLGYTF,TGTGCCAGCAGAATACCCGGGACAGGGCTCGGCTACACCTTC
TRBV18,-,TRBJ1-2,-,CASSPIGQGSEGYTF,TGTGCCAGCTCACCAATCGGGCAGGGGAGTGAGGGCTACACCTTC
TRBV9,-,TRBJ2-5,-,CASSPRTQETQYF,TGTGCCAGCAGCCCAAGGACTCAAGAGACCCAGTACTTC
TRBV19,-,TRBJ1-2,once,CASSMRSVLLGYTF,TGTGCCAGTAGCATGAGGTCCGTGCTTCTTGGCTACACCTTC
TRBV28,-,TRBJ2-3,-,CASSAPGLDTQYF,TGTGCCAGCTCGGCTCCGGGGTTGGATACGCAGTATTTT
TRBV30,-,TRBJ1-3,-,CAWSVQSVAIYF,TGTGCCTGGAGTGTACAAAGTGTGGCCATATATTTT
TRBV28,-,TRBJ2-2,-,CAAWGPTSNTGELFF,TGTGCCGCGTGGGGCCCAACTTCGAACACCGGGGAGCTGTTTTTT
TRBV10-1,TRBD1,TRBJ1-1,once,CASSPGQGARNTEAFF,TGCGCCAGCAGTCCCGGACAGGGGGCTCGGAACACTGAAGCTTTCTTT
TRBV5-1,TRBD1,TRBJ1-1,-,CASSRTGGNTEAFF,TGCGCCAGCAGCCGTACAGGGGGGAACACTGAAGCTTTCTTT
TRBV30,-,TRBJ1-1,-,CAWKSRRAFF,TGTGCCTGGAAAAGTCGGAGGGCTTTCTTT
TRBV15,-,TRBJ1-1,-,CASGDRWGTEAFF,TGTGCCAGCGGGGACCGCTGGGGCACTGAAGCTTTCTTT